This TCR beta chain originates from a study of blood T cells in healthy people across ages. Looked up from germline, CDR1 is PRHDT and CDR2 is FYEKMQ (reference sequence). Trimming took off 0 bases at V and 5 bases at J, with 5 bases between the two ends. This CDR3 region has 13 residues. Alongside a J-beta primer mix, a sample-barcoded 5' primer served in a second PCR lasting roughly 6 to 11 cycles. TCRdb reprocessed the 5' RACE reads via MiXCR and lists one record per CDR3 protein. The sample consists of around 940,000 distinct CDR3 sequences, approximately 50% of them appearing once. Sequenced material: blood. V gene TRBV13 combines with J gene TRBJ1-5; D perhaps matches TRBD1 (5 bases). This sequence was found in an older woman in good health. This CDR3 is CASSLGGDQPQHF. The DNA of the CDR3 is TGTGCCAGCAGCTTAGGGGGGGATCAGCCCCAGCATTTT.